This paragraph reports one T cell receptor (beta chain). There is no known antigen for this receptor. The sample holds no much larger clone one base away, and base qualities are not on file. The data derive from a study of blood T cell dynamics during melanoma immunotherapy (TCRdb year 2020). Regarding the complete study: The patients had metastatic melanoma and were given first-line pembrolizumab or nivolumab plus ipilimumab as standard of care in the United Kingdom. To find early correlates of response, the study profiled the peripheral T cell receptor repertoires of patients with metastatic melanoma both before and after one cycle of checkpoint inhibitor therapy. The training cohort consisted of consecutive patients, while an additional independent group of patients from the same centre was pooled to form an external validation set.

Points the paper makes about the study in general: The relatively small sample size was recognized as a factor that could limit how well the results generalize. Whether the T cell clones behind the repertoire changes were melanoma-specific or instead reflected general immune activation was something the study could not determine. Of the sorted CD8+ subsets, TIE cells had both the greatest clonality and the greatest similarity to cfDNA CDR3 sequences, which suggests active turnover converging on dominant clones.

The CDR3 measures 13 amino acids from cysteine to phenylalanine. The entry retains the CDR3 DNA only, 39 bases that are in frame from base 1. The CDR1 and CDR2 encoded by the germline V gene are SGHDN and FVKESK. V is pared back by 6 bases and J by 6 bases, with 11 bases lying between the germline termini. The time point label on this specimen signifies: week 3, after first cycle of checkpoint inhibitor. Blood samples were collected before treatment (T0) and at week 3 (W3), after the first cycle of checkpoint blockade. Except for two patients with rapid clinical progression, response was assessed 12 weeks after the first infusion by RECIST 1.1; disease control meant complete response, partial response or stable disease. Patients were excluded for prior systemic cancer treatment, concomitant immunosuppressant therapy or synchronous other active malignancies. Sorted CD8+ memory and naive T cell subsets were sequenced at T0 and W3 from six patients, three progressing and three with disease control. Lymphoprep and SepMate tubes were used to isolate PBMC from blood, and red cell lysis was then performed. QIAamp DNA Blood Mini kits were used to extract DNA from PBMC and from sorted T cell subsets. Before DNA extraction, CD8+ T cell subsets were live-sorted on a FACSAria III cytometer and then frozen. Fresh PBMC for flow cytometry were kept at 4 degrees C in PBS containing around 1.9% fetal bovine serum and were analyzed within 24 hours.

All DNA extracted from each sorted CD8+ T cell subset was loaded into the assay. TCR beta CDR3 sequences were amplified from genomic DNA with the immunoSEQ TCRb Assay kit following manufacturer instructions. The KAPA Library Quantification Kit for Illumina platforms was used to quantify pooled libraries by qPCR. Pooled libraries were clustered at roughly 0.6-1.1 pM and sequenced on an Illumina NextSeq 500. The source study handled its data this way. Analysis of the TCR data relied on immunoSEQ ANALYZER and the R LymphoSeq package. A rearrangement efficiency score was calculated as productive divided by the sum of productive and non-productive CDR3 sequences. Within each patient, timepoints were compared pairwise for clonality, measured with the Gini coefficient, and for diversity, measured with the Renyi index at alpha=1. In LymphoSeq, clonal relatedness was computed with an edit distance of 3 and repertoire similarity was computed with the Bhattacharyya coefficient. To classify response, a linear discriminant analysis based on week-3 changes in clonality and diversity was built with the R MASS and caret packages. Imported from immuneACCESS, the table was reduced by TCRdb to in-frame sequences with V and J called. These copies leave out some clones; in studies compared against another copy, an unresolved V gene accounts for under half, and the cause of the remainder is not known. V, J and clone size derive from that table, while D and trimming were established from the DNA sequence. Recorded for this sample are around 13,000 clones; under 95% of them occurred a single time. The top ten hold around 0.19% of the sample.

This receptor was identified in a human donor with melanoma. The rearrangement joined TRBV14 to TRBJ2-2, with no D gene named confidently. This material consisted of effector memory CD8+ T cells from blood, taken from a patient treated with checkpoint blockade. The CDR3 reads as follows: CASSYIFAGELFF. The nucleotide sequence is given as TGTGCCAGCAGTTACATTTTTGCCGGGGAGCTGTTTTTT. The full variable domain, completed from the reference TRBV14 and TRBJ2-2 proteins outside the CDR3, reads EAGVTQFPSHSVIEKGQTVTLRCDPISGHDNLYWYRRVMGKEIKFLLHFVKESKQDESGMPNNRFLAERTGGTYSTLKVQPAELEDSGVYFCASSYIFAGELFFGEGSRLTVL.